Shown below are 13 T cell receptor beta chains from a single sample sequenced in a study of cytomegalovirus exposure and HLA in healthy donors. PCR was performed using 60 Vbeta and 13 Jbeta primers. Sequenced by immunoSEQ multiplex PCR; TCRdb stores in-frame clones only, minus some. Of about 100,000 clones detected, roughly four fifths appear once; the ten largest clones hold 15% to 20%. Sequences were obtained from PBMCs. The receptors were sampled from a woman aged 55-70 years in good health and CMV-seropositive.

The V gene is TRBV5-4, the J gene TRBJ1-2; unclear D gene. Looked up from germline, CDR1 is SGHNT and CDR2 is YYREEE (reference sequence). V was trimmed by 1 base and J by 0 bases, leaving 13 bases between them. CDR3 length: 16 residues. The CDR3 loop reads CASSLSGVTTNYGYTF. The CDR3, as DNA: TGTGCCAGCAGCTTGAGCGGAGTAACTACTAACTATGGCTACACCTTC.

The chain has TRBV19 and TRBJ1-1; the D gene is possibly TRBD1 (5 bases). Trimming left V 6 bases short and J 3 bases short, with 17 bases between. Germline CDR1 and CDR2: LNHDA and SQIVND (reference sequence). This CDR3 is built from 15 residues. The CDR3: CASRPPGGGYTEAFF. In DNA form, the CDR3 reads TGTGCCAGTAGGCCACCTGGGGGGGGATACACTGAAGCTTTCTTT.

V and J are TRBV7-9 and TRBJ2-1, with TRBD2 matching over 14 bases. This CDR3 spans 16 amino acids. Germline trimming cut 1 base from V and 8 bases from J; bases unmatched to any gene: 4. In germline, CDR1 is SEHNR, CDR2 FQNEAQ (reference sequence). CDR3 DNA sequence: TGTGCCAGCAGCTTAGGACTAGCGGGAGGGTCCGATGAGCAGTTCTTC. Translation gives CASSLGLAGGSDEQFF.

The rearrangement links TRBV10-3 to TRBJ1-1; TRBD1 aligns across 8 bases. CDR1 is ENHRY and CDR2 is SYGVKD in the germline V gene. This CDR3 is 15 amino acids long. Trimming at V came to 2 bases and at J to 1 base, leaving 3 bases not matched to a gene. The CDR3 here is CAISEGQGRNTEAFF. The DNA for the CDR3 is TGTGCCATCAGTGAGGGACAGGGCAGGAACACTGAAGCTTTCTTT.

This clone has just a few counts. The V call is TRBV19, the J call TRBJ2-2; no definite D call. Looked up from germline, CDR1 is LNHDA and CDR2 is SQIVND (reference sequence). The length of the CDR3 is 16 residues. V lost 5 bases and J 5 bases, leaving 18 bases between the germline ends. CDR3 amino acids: CASSPQTLGGTGELFF. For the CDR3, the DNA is TGTGCCAGTAGTCCCCAAACCCTCGGCGGAACCGGGGAGCTGTTTTTT. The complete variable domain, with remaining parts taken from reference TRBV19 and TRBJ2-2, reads DGGITQSPKYLFRKEGQNVTLSCEQNLNHDAMYWYRQDPGQGLRLIYYSQIVNDFQKGDIAEGYSVSREKKESFPLTVTSAQKNPTAFYLCASSPQTLGGTGELFFGEGSRLTVL.

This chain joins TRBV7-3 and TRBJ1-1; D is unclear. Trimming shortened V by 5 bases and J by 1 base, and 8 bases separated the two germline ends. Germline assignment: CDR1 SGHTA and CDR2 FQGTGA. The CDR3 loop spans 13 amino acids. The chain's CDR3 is CASSRLGNTEAFF. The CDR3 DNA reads TGTGCCAGCAGCCGACTGGGGAACACTGAAGCTTTCTTT.

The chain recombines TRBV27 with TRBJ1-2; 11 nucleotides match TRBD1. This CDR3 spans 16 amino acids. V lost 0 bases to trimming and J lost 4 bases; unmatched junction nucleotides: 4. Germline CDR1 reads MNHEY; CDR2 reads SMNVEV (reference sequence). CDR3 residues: CASSLSPGQGGYGYTF. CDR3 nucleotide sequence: TGTGCCAGCAGTTTATCTCCGGGACAGGGGGGCTATGGCTACACCTTC.

This CDR3 is CASSPDQGGIYEQYF. CDR3 DNA sequence: TGTGCCAGCAGCCCAGACCAGGGTGGGATTTACGAGCAGTACTTC. The chain couples TRBV7-2 to TRBJ2-7; a weak D match, TRBD1 (5 bases). Germline loops: CDR1 SGHTA, CDR2 FQGNSA. There are 15 residues in the CDR3. Trimming cost V 5 bases and J 4 bases, with 18 bases left between them.

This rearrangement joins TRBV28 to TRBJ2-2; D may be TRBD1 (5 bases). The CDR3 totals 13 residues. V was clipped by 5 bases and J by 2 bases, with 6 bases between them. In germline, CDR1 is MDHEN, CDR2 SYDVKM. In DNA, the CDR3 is TGTGCCAGCAGTGACAGTAACACCGGGGAGCTGTTTTTT. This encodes CASSDSNTGELFF. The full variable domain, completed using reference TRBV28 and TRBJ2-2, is DVKVTQSSRYLVKRTGEKVFLECVQDMDHENMFWYRQDPGLGLRLIYFSYDVKMKEKGDIPEGYSVSREKKERFSLILESASTNQTSMYLCASSDSNTGELFFGEGSRLTVL.

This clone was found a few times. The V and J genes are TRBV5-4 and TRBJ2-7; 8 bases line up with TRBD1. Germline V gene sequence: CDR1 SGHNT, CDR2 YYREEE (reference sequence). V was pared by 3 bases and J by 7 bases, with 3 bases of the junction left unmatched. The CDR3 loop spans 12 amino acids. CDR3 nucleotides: TGTGCCAGCAGCTCGCGGGACAGGGAGCAGTACTTC. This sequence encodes CASSSRDREQYF.

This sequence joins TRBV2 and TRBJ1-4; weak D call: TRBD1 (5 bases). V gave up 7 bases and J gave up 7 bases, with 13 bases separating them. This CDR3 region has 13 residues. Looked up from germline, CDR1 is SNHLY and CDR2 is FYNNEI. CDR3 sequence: CASTVGVREKLFF. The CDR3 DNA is TGTGCCAGCACGGTAGGGGTGCGTGAAAAACTGTTTTTT.

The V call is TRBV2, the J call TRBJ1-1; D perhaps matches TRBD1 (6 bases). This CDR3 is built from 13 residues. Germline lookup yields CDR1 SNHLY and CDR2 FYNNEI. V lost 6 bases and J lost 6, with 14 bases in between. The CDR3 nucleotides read TGTGCCAGCAGGGCAGGGGTTCACGCTGAAGCTTTCTTT. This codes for CASRAGVHAEAFF.

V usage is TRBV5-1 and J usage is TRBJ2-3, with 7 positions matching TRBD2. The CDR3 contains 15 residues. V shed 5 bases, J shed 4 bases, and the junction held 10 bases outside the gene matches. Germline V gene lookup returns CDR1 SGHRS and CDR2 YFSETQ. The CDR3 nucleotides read TGCGCCAGCAGAAATAGGGGCGGGAGAGCAGATACGCAGTATTTT. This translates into CASRNRGGRADTQYF.